This T cell receptor (beta chain) comes out of a study of T-cell reconstitution after alpha-beta-depleted transplantation in children. The authors prepared the TCRbeta library with unique molecular identifiers. Each CDR3 protein is one row after TCRdb ran MiXCR on the PCR reads. The sample carries about 240,000 distinct CDR3 sequences, about 12% recorded once. Trimming took 1 base from V and 6 from J, leaving 7 bases between them. This CDR3 region has 11 residues. Germline lookup yields CDR1 DFQATT and CDR2 SNEGSKA (reference sequence). This material consisted of PBMCs from the stem cell graft donor, taken from the stem cell graft. The sequence came from a human donor who donated a stem cell graft to a child with acute lymphoblastic leukemia. The chain employs TRBV20-1 and TRBJ2-7, with D unresolved. The CDR3 protein is CSARAPPEQYF. DNA for the CDR3: TGCAGTGCTAGAGCTCCCCCCGAGCAGTACTTC.